This TCR beta chain was recorded in a study of shared clonotypes between healthy human individuals. About the study: The plates for each donor numbered three CD4 naive, three CD4 memory, two CD8 naive and one CD8 memory.

Regarding this clone: Its target is unknown.

Study-wide points: Clonotypes not shared had lower generation probabilities than those common to all four donors. The low donor count limited represented genetic and exposure-history diversity. Sample collection involved blood only; tissue repertoires are likely different.

Some clones are missing from TCRdb's copy, which holds only in-frame ones; the method was immunoSEQ multiplex PCR. This sample has about 1 million clones, with 75% to 80% found just once. V dropped 5 bases and J dropped 2 bases, with 9 bases sitting between them. Per the germline V gene, CDR1 is MDHEN and CDR2 is SYDVKM. The CDR3 extends over 13 amino acids. Material: memory CD4+ T cells from PBMCs. Regarding subset: CD45RA-negative fraction. This rearrangement joins TRBV28 to TRBJ2-5, with TRBD1 as a possible D gene (6 bases). The receptor was derived from a man younger than 35 in good health. Some clones in this sample may be carry-over from other donors' samples. In DNA form, the CDR3 reads TGTGCCAGCAGTCAAGGGACACAAGAGACCCAGTACTTC. This translates into CASSQGTQETQYF. The full variable domain, its missing parts supplied by reference TRBV28 and TRBJ2-5, is DVKVTQSSRYLVKRTGEKVFLECVQDMDHENMFWYRQDPGLGLRLIYFSYDVKMKEKGDIPEGYSVSREKKERFSLILESASTNQTSMYLCASSQGTQETQYFGPGTRLLVL.